This is a list of T cell receptor beta chains from one sample in a study of T cell changes during pregnancy in multiple sclerosis. Repertoires were generated with immunoSEQ multiplex PCR, while TCRdb's copy carries only in-frame clones and drops some. The data show approximately 70,000 clones, with under 95% seen just once and 0.35% to 0.45% held by the top ten. The starting material was CD4+ T cells from peripheral blood mononuclear cells, obtained before pregnancy. Receptor source: a female donor with multiple sclerosis, enrolled in a pregnancy study. Both conserved end residues are part of each CDR3. Each record gives: J gene, CDR3 length, clone size, V gene, D gene, CDR3 DNA, CDR3 protein. A D gene is named only where the DNA matches it firmly. Expanded clones get a size class; other rows say once, few or many, or leave the size out.

TRBJ2-7 | 14 | - | TRBV2 | TRBD1 | TGTGCCAGCAGGGGGGACAGGGGAGACCACGAGCAGTACTTC | CASRGDRGDHEQYF
TRBJ1-1 | 11 | few | TRBV20-1 | - | TGCAGTGCTAGTCAGTCAAAGGAAGCTTTCTTT | CSASQSKEAFF
TRBJ1-2 | 14 | once | TRBV5-1 | - | TGCGCCAGCAGCCTCGACAGAGCTAACTATGGCTACACCTTC | CASSLDRANYGYTF
TRBJ1-1 | 14 | - | TRBV5-1 | TRBD1 | TGCGCCAGCAGCTTGACAGGGGGATGGACTGAAGCTTTCTTT | CASSLTGGWTEAFF
TRBJ1-5 | 15 | - | TRBV19 | - | TGTGCCAGTAGGGTCACTAAGGAAAGCAATCAGCCCCAGCATTTT | CASRVTKESNQPQHF
TRBJ2-7 | 16 | - | TRBV6-5 | TRBD1 | TGTGCCAGCAGTTATTCCCGGACAGGAAGGCCCCGCACCCAGTACTTC | CASSYSRTGRPRTQYF
TRBJ2-1 | 18 | - | TRBV5-1 | TRBD2 | TGCGCCAGCAGCGGCGTCGGGACTAGCGGGATTTCAGTTGGCGAGCAGTTCTTC | CASSGVGTSGISVGEQFF
TRBJ1-2 | 14 | - | TRBV29-1 | TRBD1 | TGCAGCGTTGTTCTACCGGGACAGAACTATGGCTACACCTTC | CSVVLPGQNYGYTF
TRBJ2-7 | 13 | - | TRBV5-4 | - | TGTGCCAGCAGCGTCGACGGGTACTACGAGCAGTACTTC | CASSVDGYYEQYF
TRBJ2-2 | 16 | - | TRBV27 | TRBD1 | TGTGCCAGCAGGCGGACCGGGACAGGGGACACCGGGGAGCTGTTTTTT | CASRRTGTGDTGELFF
TRBJ1-2 | 14 | - | TRBV2 | - | TGTGCCAGCAGTGGTCAACAGGCGATCTATGGCTACACCTTC | CASSGQQAIYGYTF
TRBJ2-2 | 15 | - | TRBV9 | TRBD2 | TGTGCCAGCAGCGTAGATAGCGGGGGGGCCCGGGAGCTGTTTTTT | CASSVDSGGARELFF
TRBJ1-1 | 13 | - | TRBV29-1 | - | TGCAGCGGCCGGGGGGCCATGAACACTGAAGCTTTCTTT | CSGRGAMNTEAFF
TRBJ2-3 | 15 | - | TRBV19 | TRBD2 | TGTGCCAGTAGTATACTAGCGGGAGTCGGAGATACGCAGTATTTT | CASSILAGVGDTQYF
TRBJ1-1 | 14 | - | TRBV5-1 | TRBD1 | TGCGCCAGCAGCCGACAGGGTCGGGGCACTGAAGCTTTCTTT | CASSRQGRGTEAFF
TRBJ2-7 | 13 | - | TRBV5-4 | - | TGTGCCAGCAGCTTGAAGGGGCGATACGAGCAGTACTTC | CASSLKGRYEQYF
TRBJ1-6 | 13 | - | TRBV28 | - | TGTGCCAGCACCCCAGGGGTAAATTCACCCCTCCACTTT | CASTPGVNSPLHF
TRBJ1-2 | 16 | - | TRBV28 | TRBD1 | TGTGCCAGCAGGTCCCTCCGGGACAGAATGAACTATGGCTACACCTTC | CASRSLRDRMNYGYTF
TRBJ2-5 | 16 | - | TRBV6-6 | TRBD1 | TGTGCCAGCAGTTTCGACAGGGTCCGAAGCAAAGAGACCCAGTACTTC | CASSFDRVRSKETQYF
TRBJ2-3 | 15 | - | TRBV6-5 | TRBD2 | TGTGCCAGCAGTTGGACTAGCGGGAGCACAGATACGCAGTATTTT | CASSWTSGSTDTQYF
TRBJ2-1 | 15 | - | TRBV18 | TRBD2 | TGTGCCAGCTCATCCAGCGGGATTAGTAACAATGAGCAGTTCTTC | CASSSSGISNNEQFF
TRBJ1-1 | 14 | - | TRBV7-2 | - | TGTGCCAGCAGCTTACGACATGGTGGCACTGAAGCTTTCTTT | CASSLRHGGTEAFF
TRBJ1-2 | 15 | - | TRBV27 | - | TGTGCCAGCAGTTTAAGATCGCAGATTTCTTATGGCTACACCTTC | CASSLRSQISYGYTF
TRBJ1-1 | 13 | - | TRBV7-2 | - | TGTGCCAGCAGCCTCGGACAGAACACTGAAGCTTTCTTT | CASSLGQNTEAFF
TRBJ2-1 | 18 | - | TRBV12-5 | TRBD1 | TGTGCTAGTGGTTGGACGGGACAGGGAATAAGTTCCTACAATGAGCAGTTCTTC | CASGWTGQGISSYNEQFF
TRBJ2-5 | 14 | - | TRBV19 | TRBD1 | TGTGCCAGCTCAGGGGGCGCGGGGCAAGAGACCCAGTACTTC | CASSGGAGQETQYF
TRBJ2-5 | 17 | few | TRBV18 | - | TGTGCCAGCTCACCACCAGATCGCCGGGGGGCCGGGGAGACCCAGTACTTC | CASSPPDRRGAGETQYF
TRBJ2-2 | 14 | - | TRBV28 | - | TGTGCCAGCAGTAGGTCCCCGCTAGGCGGGGAGCTGTTTTTT | CASSRSPLGGELFF
TRBJ1-5 | 14 | - | TRBV6-1 | - | TGTGCCAGCAGTGTAAGGGAGGGTAATCAGCCCCAGCATTTT | CASSVREGNQPQHF
TRBJ2-2 | 15 | - | TRBV9 | TRBD2 | TGTGCCAGCAGCGCGACTAGCGGGATGACCGGGGAGCTGTTTTTT | CASSATSGMTGELFF
TRBJ2-1 | 15 | - | TRBV2 | TRBD2 | TGTGCCAGCAGTGAAGCACTAGCGGGAGGGGGTGAGCAGTTCTTC | CASSEALAGGGEQFF
TRBJ2-7 | 13 | - | TRBV27 | TRBD1 | TGTGCCAGCAGTAGACAGGGGGCCTACGAGCAGTACTTC | CASSRQGAYEQYF
TRBJ2-5 | 16 | - | TRBV11-3 | TRBD1 | TGTGCCAGCAGCTCCAGACGACAGGGGGTTGGAGAGACCCAGTACTTC | CASSSRRQGVGETQYF
TRBJ1-4 | 14 | - | TRBV5-4 | TRBD1 | TGTGCCAGCAGCCAGACAGGGGGCGATGAAAAACTGTTTTTT | CASSQTGGDEKLFF